The 7 T cell receptor beta chains below all came from one sample that was sequenced in a study of technical replicates of blood from several donors. TCRdb's table, derived via immunoSEQ multiplex PCR, lists solely in-frame clones and lacks some. The table records more than 75,000 clones, roughly 94% of them present only once. The specimen was T cells isolated from PBMCs. Every receptor here comes from a human donor in good health.

This chain joins TRBV9 and TRBJ1-1, with D perhaps TRBD1 (6 bases). V was cut by 3 bases and J by 1 base, with 16 bases left in between. CDR3 length: 16 residues. In germline, CDR1 is SGDLS, CDR2 YYNGEE. As DNA, the CDR3 is TGTGCCAGCAGCGCCCAAATGGGAGGGGGGAACACTGAAGCTTTCTTT. Translating it yields CASSAQMGGGNTEAFF.

The chain is built from TRBV6-6 and TRBJ2-1; TRBD2 matches at 13 bases. CDR1 is MNHNY and CDR2 is SVGAGI in the germline V gene (reference sequence). V shed 6 bases and J 8 bases; nucleotides not matched to a gene: 10. The CDR3 has 16 amino acids. CDR3 residues: CASSLLAGGPVDEQFF. As DNA, the CDR3 is TGTGCCAGCAGCCTACTAGCGGGAGGGCCTGTAGATGAGCAGTTCTTC.

The chain combines TRBV25-1 with TRBJ2-7; D possibly corresponds to TRBD2 (6 bases). This CDR3 is built from 16 residues. V lost 0 bases to trimming and J lost 1 base, with 13 bases between them. The germline V gene encodes CDR1 MGHDK and CDR2 SYGVNS. The CDR3 bases are TGTGCCAGCAGTGAATATCGGGGGTCTCGATCCTACGAGCAGTACTTC. Protein: CASSEYRGSRSYEQYF.

CDR3 residues: CASSPSVGLNTEAFF. The CDR3 DNA follows: TGTGCCAGCAGCCCGAGTGTCGGTCTGAACACTGAAGCTTTCTTT. J is TRBJ1-1 and V is TRBV9; D is unclear. Germline V gene data show CDR1 as SGDLS and CDR2 as YYNGEE. V was shortened by 4 bases and J by 0 bases, with 13 bases between the two germline ends. This CDR3 is 15 amino acids long.

This clone is a singleton in its sample. The gene calls are TRBV7-8 and TRBJ1-5; TRBD1 matches at 9 bases. Per germline, CDR1 SGHVS and CDR2 FQNEAQ. The trim removed 6 bases at V and 1 base at J, leaving 7 bases unmatched. The CDR3 is made up of 16 amino acids. The CDR3 DNA sequence: TGTGCCAGCAGGAGGGACAGGGCTGGGAGCAATCAGCCCCAGCATTTT. Amino acids: CASRRDRAGSNQPQHF. The full variable domain, completed using reference TRBV7-8 and TRBJ1-5, is GAGVSQSPRYKVAKRGQDVALRCDPISGHVSLFWYQQALGQGPEFLTYFQNEAQLDKSGLPSDRFFAERPEGSVSTLKIQRTQQEDSAVYLCASRRDRAGSNQPQHFGDGTRLSIL.

The genes are TRBV19 and TRBJ2-4; the D gene is possibly TRBD2 (6 bases). Germline V gives CDR1 LNHDA, CDR2 SQIVND (reference sequence). The V and J ends lost 8 bases and 0 bases respectively, with 26 bases between them. This CDR3 is 19 amino acids long. The CDR3 sequence: CASSSAGPLGILAKNIQYF. CDR3 nucleotide sequence: TGTGCCAGTTCTTCCGCGGGACCCCTGGGCATTCTAGCCAAAAACATTCAGTACTTC.

The chain employs TRBV18 and TRBJ1-4, with D hard to call. Trimming shortened V by 3 bases and J by 3 bases, and 2 bases separated the two germline ends. The CDR3 covers 12 residues. Germline V lookup: CDR1 KGHSH, CDR2 LQKENI. This CDR3 is CASSPSNEKLFF. The CDR3 coding sequence is TGTGCCAGCTCACCCTCTAATGAAAAACTGTTTTTT.